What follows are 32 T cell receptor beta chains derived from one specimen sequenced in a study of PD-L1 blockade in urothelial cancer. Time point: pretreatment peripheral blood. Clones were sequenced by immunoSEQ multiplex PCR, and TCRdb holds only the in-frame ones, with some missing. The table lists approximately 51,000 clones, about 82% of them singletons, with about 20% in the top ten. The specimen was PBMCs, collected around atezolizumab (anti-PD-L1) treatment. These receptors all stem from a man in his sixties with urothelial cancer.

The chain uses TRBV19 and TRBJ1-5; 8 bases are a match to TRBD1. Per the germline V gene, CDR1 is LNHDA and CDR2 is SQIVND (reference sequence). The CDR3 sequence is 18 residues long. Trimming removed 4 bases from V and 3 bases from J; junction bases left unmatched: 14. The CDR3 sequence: CASSNRDPGQDINQPQHF. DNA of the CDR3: TGTGCCAGTAGTAACAGGGATCCGGGACAGGATATCAATCAGCCCCAGCATTTT.

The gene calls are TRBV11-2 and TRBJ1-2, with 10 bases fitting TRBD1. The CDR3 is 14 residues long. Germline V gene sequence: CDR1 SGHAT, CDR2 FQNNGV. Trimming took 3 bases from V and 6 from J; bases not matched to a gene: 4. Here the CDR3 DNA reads TGTGCCAGCAGCTTGGACAGGGGGTTCAATGGCTACACCTTC. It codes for CASSLDRGFNGYTF.

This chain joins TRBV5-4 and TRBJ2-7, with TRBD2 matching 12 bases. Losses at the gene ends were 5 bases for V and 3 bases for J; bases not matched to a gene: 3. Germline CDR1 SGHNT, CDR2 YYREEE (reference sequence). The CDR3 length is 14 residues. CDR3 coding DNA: TGTGCCAGCAGGGAGGGACTAGCGGGCTACGAGCAGTACTTC. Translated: CASREGLAGYEQYF.

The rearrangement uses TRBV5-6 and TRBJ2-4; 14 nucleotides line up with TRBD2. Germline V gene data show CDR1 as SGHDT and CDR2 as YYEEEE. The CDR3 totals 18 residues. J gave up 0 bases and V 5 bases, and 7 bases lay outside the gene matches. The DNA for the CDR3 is TGTGCCAGCAGGACGGGACTAGCGGGAGCCTTAGCCAAAAACATTCAGTACTTC. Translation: CASRTGLAGALAKNIQYF. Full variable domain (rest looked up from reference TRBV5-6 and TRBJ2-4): DAGVTQSPTHLIKTRGQQVTLRCSPKSGHDTVSWYQQALGQGPQFIFQYYEEEERQRGNFPDRFSGHQFPNYSSELNVNALLLGDSALYLCASRTGLAGALAKNIQYFGAGTRLSVL.

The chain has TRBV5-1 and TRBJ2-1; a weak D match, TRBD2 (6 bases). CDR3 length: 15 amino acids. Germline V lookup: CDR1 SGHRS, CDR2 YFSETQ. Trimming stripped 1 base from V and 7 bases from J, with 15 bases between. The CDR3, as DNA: TGCGCCAGCAGCTTGTTAGAGGGAGGAGAAAATGAGCAGTTCTTC. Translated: CASSLLEGGENEQFF. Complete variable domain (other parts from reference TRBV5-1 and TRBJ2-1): KAGVTQTPRYLIKTRGQQVTLSCSPISGHRSVSWYQQTPGQGLQFLFEYFSETQRNKGNFPGRFSGRQFSNSRSEMNVSTLELGDSALYLCASSLLEGGENEQFFGPGTRLTVL.

The CDR3 region is CASSLASPNEQYF. The CDR3 DNA sequence: TGCGCCAGCAGCTTGGCTTCCCCCAACGAGCAGTACTTC. The chain employs TRBV5-1 and TRBJ2-5; D ambiguous. The J call is doubtful: the DNA matches TRBJ2-7 better. Germline CDR1 reads SGHRS; CDR2 reads YFSETQ. The CDR3 length is 13 residues.

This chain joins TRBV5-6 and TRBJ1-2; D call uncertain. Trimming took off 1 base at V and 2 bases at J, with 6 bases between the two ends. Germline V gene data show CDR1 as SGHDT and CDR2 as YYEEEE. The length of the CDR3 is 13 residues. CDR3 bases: TGTGCCAGCAGCTTGCCCAGGAACTATGGCTACACCTTC. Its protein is CASSLPRNYGYTF. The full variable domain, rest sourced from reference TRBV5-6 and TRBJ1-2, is DAGVTQSPTHLIKTRGQQVTLRCSPKSGHDTVSWYQQALGQGPQFIFQYYEEEERQRGNFPDRFSGHQFPNYSSELNVNALLLGDSALYLCASSLPRNYGYTFGSGTRLTVV.

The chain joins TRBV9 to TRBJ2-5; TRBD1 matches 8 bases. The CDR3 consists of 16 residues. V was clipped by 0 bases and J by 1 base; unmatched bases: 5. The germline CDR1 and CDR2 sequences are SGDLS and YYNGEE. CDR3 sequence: CASSVGPGQGQETQYF. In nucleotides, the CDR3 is TGTGCCAGCAGCGTAGGCCCCGGACAGGGCCAAGAGACCCAGTACTTC.

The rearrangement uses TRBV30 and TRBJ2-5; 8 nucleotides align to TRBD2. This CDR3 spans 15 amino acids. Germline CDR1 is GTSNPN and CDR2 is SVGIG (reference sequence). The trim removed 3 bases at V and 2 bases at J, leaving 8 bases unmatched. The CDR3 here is CAWSVGAGVQETQYF. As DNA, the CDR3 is TGTGCCTGGAGCGTTGGAGCGGGGGTTCAAGAGACCCAGTACTTC.

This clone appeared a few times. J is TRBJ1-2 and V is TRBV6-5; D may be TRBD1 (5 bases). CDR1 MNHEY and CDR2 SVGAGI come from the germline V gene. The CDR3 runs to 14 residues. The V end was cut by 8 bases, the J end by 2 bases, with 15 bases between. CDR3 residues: CASSGGAGNYGYTF. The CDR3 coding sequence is TGTGCCAGCTCCGGAGGGGCAGGAAACTATGGCTACACCTTC.

CDR3 DNA: TGTGCCAGCAGCTTGGGACAGGCCGCCGAGTATGGCTACACCTTC. Translation: CASSLGQAAEYGYTF. The rearrangement uses TRBV7-3 and TRBJ1-2; 8 bases map to TRBD1. The V gene end was trimmed by 3 bases and the J gene end by 5 bases; junction bases not matched to a gene: 8. The CDR3 loop spans 15 amino acids. From germline, CDR1 is SGHTA and CDR2 FQGTGA.

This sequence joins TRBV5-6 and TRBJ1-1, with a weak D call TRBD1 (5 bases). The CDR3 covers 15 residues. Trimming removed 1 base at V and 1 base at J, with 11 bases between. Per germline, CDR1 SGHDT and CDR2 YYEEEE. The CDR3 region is CASSLYGQRNTEAFF. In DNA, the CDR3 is TGTGCCAGCAGCTTGTACGGACAAAGGAACACTGAAGCTTTCTTT.

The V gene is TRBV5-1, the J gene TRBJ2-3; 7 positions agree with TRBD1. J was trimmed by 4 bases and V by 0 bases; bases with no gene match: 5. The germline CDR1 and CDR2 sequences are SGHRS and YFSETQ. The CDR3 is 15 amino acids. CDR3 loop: CASSLVRQGADTQYF. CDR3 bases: TGCGCCAGCAGCTTGGTGAGACAGGGTGCAGATACGCAGTATTTT.

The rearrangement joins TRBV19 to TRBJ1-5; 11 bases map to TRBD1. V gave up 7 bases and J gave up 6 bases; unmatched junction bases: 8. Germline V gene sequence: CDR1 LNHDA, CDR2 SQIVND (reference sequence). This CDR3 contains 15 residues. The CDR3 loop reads CASMPGQGAAQPQHF. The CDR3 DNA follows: TGTGCCAGTATGCCAGGACAGGGGGCGGCTCAGCCCCAGCATTTT.

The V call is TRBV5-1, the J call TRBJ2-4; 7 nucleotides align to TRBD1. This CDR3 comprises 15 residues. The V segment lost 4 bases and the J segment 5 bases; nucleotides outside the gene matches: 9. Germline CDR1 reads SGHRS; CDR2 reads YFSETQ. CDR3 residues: CASSTTTGVQNIQYF. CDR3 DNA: TGCGCCAGCAGCACCACCACAGGGGTCCAAAACATTCAGTACTTC.

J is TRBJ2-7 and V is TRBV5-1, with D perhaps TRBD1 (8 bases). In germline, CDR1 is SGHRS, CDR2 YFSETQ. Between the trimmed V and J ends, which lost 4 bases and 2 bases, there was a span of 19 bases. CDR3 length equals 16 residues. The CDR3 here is CASSGRTGTIAYEQYF. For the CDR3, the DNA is TGCGCCAGCAGCGGACGGACAGGGACTATAGCCTACGAGCAGTACTTC.

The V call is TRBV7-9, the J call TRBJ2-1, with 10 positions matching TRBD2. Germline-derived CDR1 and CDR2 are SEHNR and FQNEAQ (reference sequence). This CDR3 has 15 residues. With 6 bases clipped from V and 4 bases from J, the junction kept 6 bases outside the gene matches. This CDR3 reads CASRGGLARYNEQFF. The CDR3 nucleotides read TGTGCCAGCAGAGGGGGACTAGCGAGGTACAATGAGCAGTTCTTC.

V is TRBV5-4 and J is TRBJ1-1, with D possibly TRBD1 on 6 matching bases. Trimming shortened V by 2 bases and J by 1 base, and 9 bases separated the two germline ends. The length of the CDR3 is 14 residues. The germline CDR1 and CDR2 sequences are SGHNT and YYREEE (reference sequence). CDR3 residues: CASSLSRGNTEAFF. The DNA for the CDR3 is TGTGCCAGCAGCTTAAGCAGGGGGAACACTGAAGCTTTCTTT.

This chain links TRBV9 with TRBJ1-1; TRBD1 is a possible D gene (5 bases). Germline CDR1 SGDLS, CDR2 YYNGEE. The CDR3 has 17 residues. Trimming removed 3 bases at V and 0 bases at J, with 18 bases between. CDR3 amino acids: CASSAPSKTEMNTEAFF. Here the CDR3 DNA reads TGTGCCAGCAGCGCGCCCAGCAAGACAGAAATGAACACTGAAGCTTTCTTT.

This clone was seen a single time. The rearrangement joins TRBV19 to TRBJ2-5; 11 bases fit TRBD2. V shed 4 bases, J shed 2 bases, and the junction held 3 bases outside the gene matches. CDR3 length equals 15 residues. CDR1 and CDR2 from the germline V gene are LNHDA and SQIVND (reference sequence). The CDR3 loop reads CASSTGLAVQETQYF. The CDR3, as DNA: TGTGCCAGTAGTACGGGACTAGCGGTACAAGAGACCCAGTACTTC. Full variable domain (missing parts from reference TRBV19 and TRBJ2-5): DGGITQSPKYLFRKEGQNVTLSCEQNLNHDAMYWYRQDPGQGLRLIYYSQIVNDFQKGDIAEGYSVSREKKESFPLTVTSAQKNPTAFYLCASSTGLAVQETQYFGPGTRLLVL.

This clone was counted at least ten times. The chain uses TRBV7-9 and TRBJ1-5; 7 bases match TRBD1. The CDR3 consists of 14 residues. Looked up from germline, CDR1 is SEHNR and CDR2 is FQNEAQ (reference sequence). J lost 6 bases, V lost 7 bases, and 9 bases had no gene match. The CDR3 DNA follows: TGTGCCAGCACCAGCGACAGGGACAGTCAGCCCCAGCATTTT. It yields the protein CASTSDRDSQPQHF.

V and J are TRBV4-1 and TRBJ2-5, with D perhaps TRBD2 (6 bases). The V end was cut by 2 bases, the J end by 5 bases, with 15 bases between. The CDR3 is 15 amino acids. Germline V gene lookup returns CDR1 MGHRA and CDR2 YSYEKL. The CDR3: CASSQPKGLVETQYF. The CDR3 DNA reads TGCGCCAGCAGCCAACCAAAGGGACTGGTTGAGACCCAGTACTTC.

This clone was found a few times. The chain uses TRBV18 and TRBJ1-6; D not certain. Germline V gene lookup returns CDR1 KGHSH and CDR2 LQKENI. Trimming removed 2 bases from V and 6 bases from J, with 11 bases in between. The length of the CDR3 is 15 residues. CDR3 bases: TGTGCCAGCTCACCAACCGGGTTGGGTAATTCACCCCTCCACTTT. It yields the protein CASSPTGLGNSPLHF.

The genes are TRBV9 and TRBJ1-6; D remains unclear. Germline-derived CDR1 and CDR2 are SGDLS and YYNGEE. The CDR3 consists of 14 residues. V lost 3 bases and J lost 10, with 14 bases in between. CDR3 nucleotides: TGTGCCAGCAGCGCCGCGGATTCTCGGTCACCCCTCCACTTT. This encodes CASSAADSRSPLHF.

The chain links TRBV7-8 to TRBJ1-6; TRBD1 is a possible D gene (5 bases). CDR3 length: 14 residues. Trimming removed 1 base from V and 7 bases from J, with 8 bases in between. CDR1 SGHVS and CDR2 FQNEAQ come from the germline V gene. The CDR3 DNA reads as TGTGCCAGCAGCTTAGGGGCAGGGAATTCACCCCTCCACTTT. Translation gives CASSLGAGNSPLHF.

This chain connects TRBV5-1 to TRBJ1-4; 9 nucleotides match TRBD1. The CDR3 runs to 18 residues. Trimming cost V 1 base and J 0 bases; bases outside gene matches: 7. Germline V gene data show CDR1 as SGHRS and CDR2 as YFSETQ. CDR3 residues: CASSLWGQGDATNEKLFF. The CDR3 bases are TGCGCCAGCAGCTTGTGGGGACAGGGAGATGCAACTAATGAAAAACTGTTTTTT.

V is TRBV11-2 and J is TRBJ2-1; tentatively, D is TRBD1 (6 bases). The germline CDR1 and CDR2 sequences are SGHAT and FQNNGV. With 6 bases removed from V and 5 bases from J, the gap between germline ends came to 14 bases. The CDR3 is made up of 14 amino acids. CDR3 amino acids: CASRSGTPNNEQFF. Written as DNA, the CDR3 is TGTGCCAGCAGATCCGGGACACCAAACAATGAGCAGTTCTTC.

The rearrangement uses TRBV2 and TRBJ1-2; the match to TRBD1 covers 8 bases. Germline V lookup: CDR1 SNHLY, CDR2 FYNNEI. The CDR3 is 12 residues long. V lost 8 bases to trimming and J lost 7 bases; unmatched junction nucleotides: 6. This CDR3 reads CASRPTGAGYTF. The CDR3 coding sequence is TGTGCCAGCCGACCGACAGGGGCTGGCTACACCTTC.

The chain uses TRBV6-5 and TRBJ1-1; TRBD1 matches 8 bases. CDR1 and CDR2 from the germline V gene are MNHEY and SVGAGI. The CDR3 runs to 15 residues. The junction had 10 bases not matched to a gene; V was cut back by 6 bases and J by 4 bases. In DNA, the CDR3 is TGTGCCAGCAGACCTCCTGACAGGGGCACCACTGAAGCTTTCTTT. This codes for CASRPPDRGTTEAFF.

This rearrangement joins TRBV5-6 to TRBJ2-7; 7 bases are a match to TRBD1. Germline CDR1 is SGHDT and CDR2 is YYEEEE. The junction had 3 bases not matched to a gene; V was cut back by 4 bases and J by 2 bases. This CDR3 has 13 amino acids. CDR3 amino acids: CASSGDSTYEQYF. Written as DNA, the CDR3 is TGTGCCAGCAGCGGGGACAGCACCTACGAGCAGTACTTC.

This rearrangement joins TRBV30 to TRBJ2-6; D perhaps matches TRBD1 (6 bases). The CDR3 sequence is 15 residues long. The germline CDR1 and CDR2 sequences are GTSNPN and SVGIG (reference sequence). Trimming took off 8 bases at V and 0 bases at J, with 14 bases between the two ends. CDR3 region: CAGQKVHSGANVLTF. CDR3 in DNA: TGTGCCGGACAGAAAGTTCACTCTGGGGCCAACGTCCTGACTTTC.

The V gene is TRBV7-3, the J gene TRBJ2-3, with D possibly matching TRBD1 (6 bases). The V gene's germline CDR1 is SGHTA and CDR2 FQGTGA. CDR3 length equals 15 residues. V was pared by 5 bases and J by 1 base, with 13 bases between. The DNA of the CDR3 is TGTGCCAGCAGCCCAGGGGTATTGGGCACAGATACGCAGTATTTT. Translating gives CASSPGVLGTDTQYF.